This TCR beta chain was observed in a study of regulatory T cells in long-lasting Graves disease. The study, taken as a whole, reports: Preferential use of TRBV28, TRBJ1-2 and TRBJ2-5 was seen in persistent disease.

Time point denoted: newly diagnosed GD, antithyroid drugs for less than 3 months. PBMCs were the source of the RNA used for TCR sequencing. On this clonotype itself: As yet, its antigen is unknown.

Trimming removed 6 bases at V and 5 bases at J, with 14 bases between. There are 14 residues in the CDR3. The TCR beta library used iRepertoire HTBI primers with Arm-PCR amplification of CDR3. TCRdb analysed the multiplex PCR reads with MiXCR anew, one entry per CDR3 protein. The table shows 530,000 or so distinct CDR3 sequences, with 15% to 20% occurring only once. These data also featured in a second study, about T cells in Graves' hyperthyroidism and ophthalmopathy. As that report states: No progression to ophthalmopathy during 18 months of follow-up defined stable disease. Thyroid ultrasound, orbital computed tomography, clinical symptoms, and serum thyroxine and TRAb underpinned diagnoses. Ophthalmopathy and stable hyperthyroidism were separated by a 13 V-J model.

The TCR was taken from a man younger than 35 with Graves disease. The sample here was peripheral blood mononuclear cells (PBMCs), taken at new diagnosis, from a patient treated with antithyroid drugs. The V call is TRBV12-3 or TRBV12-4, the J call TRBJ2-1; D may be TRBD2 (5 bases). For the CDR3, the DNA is TGTGCCAGCAGCTCTCCGGACTCAAACAATGAGCAGTTCTTC. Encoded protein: CASSSPDSNNEQFF.